This T cell receptor beta chain was recovered during a study of T-cell reconstitution after alpha-beta-depleted transplantation in children. This clonotype was seen repeatedly, ten times or more. A TCRbeta library incorporating unique molecular identifiers was prepared. Using its own MiXCR run on the PCR reads, TCRdb lists one record per CDR3 protein. The sample contains hundreds of thousands of distinct CDR3 sequences, around 20% of which appear only once. Trimming removed 1 base at V and 4 bases at J, with 8 bases between. This CDR3 comprises 13 residues. Germline CDR1 is SGHRS and CDR2 is YFSETQ. The TCR sequence derives from a human donor who donated a stem cell graft to a child with acute lymphoblastic leukemia. Here the sequenced sample was PBMCs from the stem cell graft donor, taken from the stem cell graft. This chain uses TRBV5-1 with TRBJ1-1; tentative D call: TRBD1 (5 bases). The CDR3 spells CASSLPGGTEAFF. CDR3 nucleotides: TGCGCCAGCAGCTTGCCCGGGGGCACTGAAGCTTTCTTT.